This TCR beta chain is from a study of regulatory T cells in long-lasting Graves disease. This clonotype was found a few times. Time point here: newly diagnosed GD, antithyroid drugs for less than 3 months. PBMC-derived RNA was used for the TCR library. The germline CDR1 and CDR2 sequences are SEHNR and FQNEAQ (reference sequence). The CDR3 is made up of 16 amino acids. Trimming pared 7 bases from V and 4 bases from J, leaving 21 bases between. Library construction for TCR beta used iRepertoire HTBI primers and Arm-PCR of CDR3 regions. TCRdb re-analysed the multiplex PCR reads in MiXCR, keeping a single row per CDR3 protein. This table has 450,000 to 650,000 distinct CDR3 sequences, roughly 15% appearing once. These data are also associated with another study on T cells in Graves' hyperthyroidism and ophthalmopathy. That paper adds: With the HTBI primer set, the TCR CDR3 went through a first round of RT-PCR.

The input for sequencing was peripheral blood mononuclear cells (PBMCs), taken at new diagnosis, from a patient treated with antithyroid drugs. This rearrangement joins TRBV7-9 to TRBJ2-3, with D possibly called TRBD1 or TRBD2 (6 bases each). This receptor was obtained from a woman aged 35-65 years with Graves disease. The chain's CDR3 is CASMEGDNRLPDTQYF. CDR3 DNA sequence: TGTGCCAGCATGGAGGGGGACAACCGGCTCCCAGATACGCAGTATTTT.